The clone carrying this T cell receptor (beta chain) was observed many times. This entry comes from a study of neurological immune-mediated disorders. TCRdb ran MiXCR on the 5' RACE reads and lists one entry per CDR3 protein. The sample lists approximately 74,000 distinct CDR3 sequences, about 9% occurring once. This CDR3 is 16 amino acids long. Germline CDR1 is GTSNPN and CDR2 is SVGIG (reference sequence). J gave up 7 bases and V 0 bases, and 11 bases lay outside the gene matches. The chain has TRBV30 and TRBJ2-2; 7 bases match TRBD2. Specimen: PBMCs. This receptor was obtained from a man aged 50-59 years in good health. The chain's CDR3 is CAWSVRGRAIGGELFF. In nucleotides, the CDR3 is TGTGCCTGGAGTGTACGGGGGAGGGCTATTGGCGGGGAGCTGTTTTTT.